Below are 28 T cell receptor beta chains sequenced from a single sample in a study of blood T cell repertoires in COVID-19. Some clones are missing from TCRdb's copy, which holds only in-frame ones; the method was immunoSEQ multiplex PCR. The repertoire holds fewer than 120,000 clones, with roughly 91% as singletons. The sample was peripheral blood. All receptors come from a woman between 50 and 59 years old with acute or convalescent COVID-19.

This chain uses TRBV27 with TRBJ2-5; 9 nucleotides align to TRBD1. The V segment lost 5 bases and the J segment 5 bases; nucleotides outside the gene matches: 9. Per germline, CDR1 MNHEY and CDR2 SMNVEV (reference sequence). This CDR3 contains 15 residues. The CDR3 loop reads CASSVDRGSLETQYF. CDR3 DNA sequence: TGTGCCAGCAGTGTCGACAGGGGGTCGTTGGAGACCCAGTACTTC.

As regards this clone: Mismatch with germline at one junction end may stem from a read error. V gene TRBV28 combines with J gene TRBJ2-3; 9 nucleotides line up with TRBD2. CDR3 size: 15 residues. Looked up from germline, CDR1 is MDHEN and CDR2 is SYDVKM. The CDR3 nucleotides read TGTGCCAGCAGTTTATCTTTAGCGGGAGTCGGTCTGCGGGATTTT. Translation: CASSLSLAGVGLRDF.

The genes are TRBV19 and TRBJ1-5, with 7 nucleotides matching TRBD1. The trim removed 0 bases at V and 3 bases at J, leaving 2 bases unmatched. The CDR3 loop spans 15 amino acids. Germline CDR1 LNHDA, CDR2 SQIVND (reference sequence). The CDR3 coding sequence is TGTGCCAGTAGTATAGAGGGACAGATCAATCAGCCCCAGCATTTT. Its protein product is CASSIEGQINQPQHF. Complete variable domain (other parts from reference TRBV19 and TRBJ1-5): DGGITQSPKYLFRKEGQNVTLSCEQNLNHDAMYWYRQDPGQGLRLIYYSQIVNDFQKGDIAEGYSVSREKKESFPLTVTSAQKNPTAFYLCASSIEGQINQPQHFGDGTRLSIL.

This chain uses TRBV7-2 with TRBJ2-1; D gene unclear. The germline V gene encodes CDR1 SGHTA and CDR2 FQGNSA. The V and J ends lost 5 bases and 6 bases respectively, with 8 bases between them. The CDR3 consists of 12 residues. The CDR3 sequence is CASSPPSNEQFF. Written as DNA, the CDR3 is TGTGCCAGCAGCCCACCTAGCAATGAGCAGTTCTTC.

V usage is TRBV28 and J usage is TRBJ1-1; TRBD1 matches 8 bases. Germline CDR1 MDHEN, CDR2 SYDVKM. V trimming: 5 bases; J trimming: 3 bases; junction bases outside the gene matches: 11. CDR3 size: 16 residues. CDR3 nucleotides: TGTGCCAGCAGTGTAGGCAGGGGGCAGGTGGACACTGAAGCTTTCTTT. Protein product: CASSVGRGQVDTEAFF.

The CDR3 nucleotides read TGCAGTGCTAGAAAGGGGCAGAATCAGCATTTT. Encoded protein: CSARKGQNQHF. This chain uses TRBV20-1 with TRBJ1-5, with D possibly TRBD1 on 5 matching bases. Germline values: CDR1 DFQATT, CDR2 SNEGSKA (reference sequence). The V and J ends lost 2 bases and 13 bases respectively, with 12 bases between them. CDR3 length: 11 residues.

V gene TRBV4-2 combines with J gene TRBJ2-1, with D possibly matching TRBD2 (6 bases). The CDR3 contains 21 residues. Germline CDR1 is LGHNA and CDR2 is YNFKEQ. V was shortened by 4 bases and J by 2 bases, with 30 bases between the two germline ends. The CDR3 DNA reads as TGTGCCAGCAGCCTTAATCCCCGGTCGGTTAGCGGTACGAAGGCCTACAATGAGCAGTTCTTC. Its protein is CASSLNPRSVSGTKAYNEQFF.

The chain links TRBV4-1 to TRBJ2-1; perhaps TRBD1 as D (6 bases). Deletions cut 0 bases from V and 0 bases from J, with 27 bases between. The CDR3 is made up of 22 amino acids. Germline values: CDR1 MGHRA, CDR2 YSYEKL. The CDR3 region has the DNA TGCGCCAGCAGCCAAGATCAGGGGCGCCGCGGTCACATTTCCAGCTCCTACAATGAGCAGTTCTTC. This gives the protein CASSQDQGRRGHISSSYNEQFF.

The chain is built from TRBV28 and TRBJ1-5; D may be TRBD1 (6 bases). The CDR3 runs 17 residues. The germline V gene encodes CDR1 MDHEN and CDR2 SYDVKM. V dropped 6 bases and J dropped 4 bases, with 22 bases sitting between them. The CDR3 coding sequence is TGTGCCAGCAGCACTCCAGAACAGGGATTTCGGAATCAGCCCCAGCATTTT. This gives the protein CASSTPEQGFRNQPQHF.

The CDR3 sequence: CASSTNRGRKAFF. CDR3 DNA: TGTGCCAGTAGTACTAACAGGGGTAGAAAAGCTTTCTTT. The gene calls are TRBV19 and TRBJ1-1, with 7 bases identical to TRBD1. The CDR3 contains 13 residues. V was clipped by 4 bases and J by 9 bases; unmatched bases: 8. Germline V CDR1 and CDR2: LNHDA, SQIVND (reference sequence).

This sequence joins TRBV30 and TRBJ1-2; a possible D gene is TRBD1 (5 bases). The CDR3 has 12 residues. Between the trimmed V and J ends, which lost 3 bases and 1 base, there was a span of 6 bases. Germline CDR1 is GTSNPN and CDR2 is SVGIG (reference sequence). The CDR3 loop is CAWSQGNYGYTF. CDR3 nucleotides: TGTGCCTGGAGCCAGGGTAACTATGGCTACACCTTC. Full variable domain (rest looked up from reference TRBV30 and TRBJ1-2): SQTIHQWPATLVQPVGSPLSLECTVEGTSNPNLYWYRQAAGRGLQLLFYSVGIGQISSEVPQNLSASRPQDRQFILSSKKLLLSDSGFYLCAWSQGNYGYTFGSGTRLTVV.

This chain connects TRBV28 to TRBJ2-3; D is perhaps TRBD2 (6 bases). The CDR3 length is 16 residues. Trimming removed 1 base at V and 3 bases at J, with 14 bases between. Germline V CDR1 and CDR2: MDHEN, SYDVKM. The CDR3 coding sequence is TGTGCCAGCAGTTTATTACCAGGTGGGGGGACAGATACGCAGTATTTT. Its translation: CASSLLPGGGTDTQYF.

The V call is TRBV6-5, the J call TRBJ2-7; 7 bases match TRBD1. The CDR3 totals 15 residues. J gave up 2 bases and V 5 bases, and 9 bases lay outside the gene matches. CDR1 and CDR2 (germline): MNHEY, SVGAGI. The CDR3 DNA follows: TGTGCCAGCAGTACCCTTCGGGACAGCGCCTACGAGCAGTACTTC. Translated: CASSTLRDSAYEQYF.

V is TRBV7-2 and J is TRBJ2-7; perhaps TRBD2 as D (5 bases). V lost 1 base and J 2 bases, leaving 12 bases between the germline ends. The CDR3 has 15 amino acids. The germline V gene has CDR1 SGHTA and CDR2 FQGNSA. The CDR3 bases are TGTGCCAGCAGCTTAGAATCGGAGGCGGCCTACGAGCAGTACTTC. This sequence encodes CASSLESEAAYEQYF.

The gene calls are TRBV7-9 and TRBJ1-3; D is uncertain. Trimming stripped 8 bases from V and 0 bases from J, with 5 bases between. The CDR3 has 12 residues. CDR1 and CDR2 from the germline V gene are SEHNR and FQNEAQ (reference sequence). DNA for the CDR3: TGTGCCAGCGGCCGCTCTGGAAACACCATATATTTT. Encoded protein: CASGRSGNTIYF. The whole variable domain, filled in from reference TRBV7-9 and TRBJ1-3, reads DTGVSQNPRHKITKRGQNVTFRCDPISEHNRLYWYRQTLGQGPEFLTYFQNEAQLEKSRLLSDRFSAERPKGSFSTLEIQRTEQGDSAMYLCASGRSGNTIYFGEGSWLTVV.

This clone occurred once. The V and J genes are TRBV4-1 and TRBJ1-4; D gene ambiguous. The germline V gene has CDR1 MGHRA and CDR2 YSYEKL. This CDR3 comprises 15 residues. Trimming took 4 bases from V and 7 from J, leaving 16 bases between them. Written as DNA, the CDR3 is TGCGCCAGCAGCCTTGACTCCGCCGGAGGTGAAAAACTGTTTTTT. The encoded protein is CASSLDSAGGEKLFF.

This chain links TRBV21-1 with TRBJ2-1; the table's D gene call, TRBD2, was not cross checked with the DNA. TRBV21-1 is an annotated pseudogene. This CDR3 is 15 amino acids long. The CDR3 sequence is CASSRRGDSYNEQFF. CDR3 nucleotides: TGTGCCAGCAGCAGGCGGGGGGACTCCTACAATGAGCAGTTCTTC.

V is TRBV14 and J is TRBJ2-7, with 10 bases matching TRBD2. CDR3 size: 13 residues. V dropped 6 bases and J dropped 2; count of bases not matched to a gene: 1. Germline CDR1 is SGHDN and CDR2 is FVKESK. CDR3 residues: CASSLAGAYEQYF. In nucleotides, the CDR3 is TGTGCCAGCAGTCTAGCGGGAGCCTACGAGCAGTACTTC.

In its sample, this clone was seen once. The rearrangement joins TRBV27 to TRBJ2-1; D may be TRBD2 (6 bases). CDR1 is MNHEY, CDR2 SMNVEV, per germline (reference sequence). The CDR3 spans 16 residues. V lost 4 bases to trimming and J lost 7 bases, with 20 bases between them. CDR3 in amino acids: CASSSVSGVGHNEQFF. Written as DNA, the CDR3 is TGTGCCAGCAGTTCAGTGTCGGGAGTAGGTCATAATGAGCAGTTCTTC.

The J gene is TRBJ2-3, the V gene TRBV6-1, with 12 bases lining up with TRBD2. Germline values: CDR1 MNHNS, CDR2 SASEGT. This CDR3 comprises 19 residues. After removal of 4 bases from V and 4 bases from J, the junction contained 15 bases not matched to a gene. CDR3: CASSAGTSGPGGGPDTQYF. CDR3 coding DNA: TGTGCCAGCAGTGCCGGGACTAGCGGGCCAGGAGGAGGCCCAGATACGCAGTATTTT.

This clone was found once. The J gene is TRBJ1-2, the V gene TRBV7-9; D may be TRBD1 (5 bases). The V end was cut by 4 bases, the J end by 6 bases, with 15 bases between. The CDR3 is made up of 14 amino acids. Germline CDR1 and CDR2: SEHNR and FQNEAQ (reference sequence). The CDR3 is CASSSRVGGDGYTF. CDR3 in DNA: TGTGCCAGCAGCTCCAGGGTGGGTGGGGATGGCTACACCTTC.

This chain links TRBV6-5 with TRBJ2-1; TRBD1 aligns across 7 bases. The CDR3 is 15 amino acids. Germline lookup yields CDR1 MNHEY and CDR2 SVGAGI. J was trimmed by 8 bases and V by 6 bases; bases with no gene match: 13. CDR3 amino acids: CASRRPGQYVDEQFF. CDR3 coding DNA: TGTGCCAGCAGGAGACCGGGACAGTACGTGGATGAGCAGTTCTTC.

This chain joins TRBV5-1 and TRBJ1-6; D is unresolved. Trimming shortened V by 0 bases and J by 5 bases, and 6 bases separated the two germline ends. Germline lookup yields CDR1 SGHRS and CDR2 YFSETQ. The CDR3 length is 14 residues. CDR3 region: CASSLGRDNSPLHF. The DNA for the CDR3 is TGCGCCAGCAGCTTGGGGCGGGATAATTCACCCCTCCACTTT.

In this sample, this clone turned up once. This chain connects TRBV5-1 to TRBJ2-3; D possibly corresponds to TRBD2 (5 bases). The germline V gene has CDR1 SGHRS and CDR2 YFSETQ. CDR3 length: 16 residues. With 0 bases removed from V and 0 bases from J, the gap between germline ends came to 11 bases. The CDR3 DNA reads TGCGCCAGCAGCTTGGGGCAGCGGAGTAGCACAGATACGCAGTATTTT. Its translation is CASSLGQRSSTDTQYF.

This clone occurred once. The rearrangement uses TRBV19 and TRBJ1-1; perhaps TRBD1 as D (6 bases). Per the germline V gene, CDR1 is LNHDA and CDR2 is SQIVND (reference sequence). V lost 3 bases, J lost 10 bases, and 24 bases lay in between. There are 16 residues in the CDR3. CDR3 region: CASSMARAGVAIGAFF. The CDR3, as DNA: TGTGCCAGTAGTATGGCGAGGGCAGGGGTCGCCATTGGAGCTTTCTTT.

V and J are TRBV11-1 and TRBJ1-3; perhaps TRBD1 as D (5 bases). Trimming stripped 5 bases from V and 2 bases from J, with 10 bases between. The CDR3 runs 14 residues. CDR1 is SGHAT and CDR2 is FQDESV in the germline V gene (reference sequence). CDR3 sequence (DNA): TGTGCCAGCAGCAGCGCAGGGACTGGAAACACCATATATTTT. Amino acids: CASSSAGTGNTIYF.

This clone was detected only once. The chain is built from TRBV5-6 and TRBJ2-5; D possibly corresponds to TRBD2 (5 bases). V lost 0 bases to trimming and J lost 5 bases, with 11 bases between them. Germline CDR1 SGHDT, CDR2 YYEEEE. This CDR3 spans 14 amino acids. In nucleotides, the CDR3 is TGTGCCAGCAGCTTGGGCGGGTCCCGGGAGACCCAGTACTTC. It encodes CASSLGGSRETQYF.

This sequence joins TRBV11-2 and TRBJ2-1, with 11 bases aligning to TRBD2. Germline V gene lookup returns CDR1 SGHAT and CDR2 FQNNGV. V lost 4 bases, J lost 5 bases, and 10 bases stayed unmatched. The CDR3 covers 17 residues. DNA for the CDR3: TGTGCCAGCAGCTCAAGACCTGGACTAGCGGGCCACAATGAGCAGTTCTTC. Translation: CASSSRPGLAGHNEQFF. The complete variable domain, with remaining parts taken from reference TRBV11-2 and TRBJ2-1, reads EAGVAQSPRYKIIEKRQSVAFWCNPISGHATLYWYQQILGQGPKLLIQFQNNGVVDDSQLPKDRFSAERLKGVDSTLKIQPAKLEDSAVYLCASSSRPGLAGHNEQFFGPGTRLTVL.